The 8 T cell receptor beta chains below were found in one sample sequenced in a study of Siglec-9 on CD8 T cells in melanoma. The protocol was immunoSEQ multiplex PCR, while the TCRdb copy is restricted to in-frame clones and leaves out a portion. Of 30,000 to 45,000 clones listed, 65% to 85% are singletons. The specimen was Siglec-9- CD8+ T cells sorted from blood. The receptors shown here come from a human donor in good health.

The V gene is TRBV9, the J gene TRBJ2-3; D gene unclear. Germline lookup yields CDR1 SGDLS and CDR2 YYNGEE. The CDR3 runs 17 residues. Trimming left V 0 bases short and J 2 bases short, with 16 bases between. In DNA form, the CDR3 reads TGTGCCAGCAGCGTAGCTGGGCACCTTAAGATCACAGATACGCAGTATTTT. It codes for CASSVAGHLKITDTQYF.

The chain has TRBV11-3 and TRBJ2-1, with unresolved D. The CDR3 spans 13 residues. The germline gives CDR1 SGHNT, CDR2 YENEEA. V dropped 4 bases and J dropped 7 bases, with 11 bases sitting between them. The CDR3 nucleotides read TGTGCCAGCAGCTCCAAGGTGTTGAATGAGCAGTTCTTC. This gives the protein CASSSKVLNEQFF.

For the CDR3, the DNA is TGTGCCAGCAGCTTGCACCCGAGGGACATTCAGTACTTC. This sequence encodes CASSLHPRDIQYF. The J gene is TRBJ2-4, the V gene TRBV5-6; D possibly corresponds to TRBD2 (5 bases). Trimming took off 1 base at V and 8 bases at J, with 10 bases between the two ends. The CDR3 has 13 residues. Germline V gene data show CDR1 as SGHDT and CDR2 as YYEEEE.

This chain connects TRBV6-4 to TRBJ2-3; a possible D gene is TRBD2 (6 bases). The germline gives CDR1 MRHNA, CDR2 SNTAGT. The V gene lost 0 bases and the J gene lost 4 bases, with 14 bases spanning the gap. This CDR3 contains 16 residues. This CDR3 is CASSDSGGGGPDTQYF. The CDR3 nucleotides are TGTGCCAGCAGTGACTCCGGGGGAGGTGGGCCAGATACGCAGTATTTT.

The rearrangement joins TRBV6-5 to TRBJ1-2; D uncertain. This CDR3 comprises 12 residues. The V gene's germline CDR1 is MNHEY and CDR2 SVGAGI. V lost 6 bases and J lost 10, with 15 bases in between. Here the CDR3 DNA reads TGTGCCAGCAGCCTAGAAGGCTCTGTCTACACCTTC. Translation: CASSLEGSVYTF.

The chain employs TRBV5-8 and TRBJ2-7; D is perhaps TRBD2 (5 bases). Trimming took 4 bases from V and 4 from J, leaving 21 bases between them. The germline V gene encodes CDR1 SGHTS and CDR2 YDEGEE. This CDR3 comprises 16 residues. The CDR3 DNA sequence: TGTGCCAGCAGCACGGTGGCGTCTGGCTCGGGGTACGAGCAGTACTTC. It is translated as CASSTVASGSGYEQYF.

This chain links TRBV30 with TRBJ2-1; the D gene is possibly TRBD2 (6 bases). Trimming took off 4 bases at V and 2 bases at J, with 33 bases between the two ends. The CDR3 consists of 21 residues. Looked up from germline, CDR1 is GTSNPN and CDR2 is SVGIG (reference sequence). The CDR3 protein is CAWKADFLPPAGPTPYNEQFF. The CDR3 DNA is TGTGCCTGGAAAGCAGACTTCCTCCCCCCCGCGGGACCCACACCCTACAATGAGCAGTTCTTC.

The V and J genes are TRBV6-6 and TRBJ2-5; TRBD1 might be the D (6 bases). CDR1 and CDR2 (germline): MNHNY, SVGAGI (reference sequence). There are 12 residues in the CDR3. V was pared by 8 bases and J by 6 bases, with 13 bases between. CDR3 region: CASLQGRKTQYF. As DNA, the CDR3 is TGTGCCAGCCTACAGGGTAGAAAGACCCAGTACTTC.